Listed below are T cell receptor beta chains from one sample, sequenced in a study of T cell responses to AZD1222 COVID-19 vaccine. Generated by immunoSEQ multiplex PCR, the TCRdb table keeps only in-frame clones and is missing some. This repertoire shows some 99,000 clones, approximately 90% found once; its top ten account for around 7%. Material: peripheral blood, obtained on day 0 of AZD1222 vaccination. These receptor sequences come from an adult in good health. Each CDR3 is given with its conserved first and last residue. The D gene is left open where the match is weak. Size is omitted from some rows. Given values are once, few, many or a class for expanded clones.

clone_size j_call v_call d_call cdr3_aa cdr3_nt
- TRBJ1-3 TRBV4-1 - CASSSNRERDTIYF TGCGCCAGCAGCTCCAACAGGGAGCGAGACACCATATATTTT
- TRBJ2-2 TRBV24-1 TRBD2 CATSESLAGRVTGELFF TGTGCCACCAGTGAATCACTAGCGGGAAGGGTCACCGGGGAGCTGTTTTTT
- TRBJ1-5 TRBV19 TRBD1 CATALGQGISQPQHF TGTGCCACCGCCCTGGGACAGGGTATATCTCAGCCCCAGCATTTT
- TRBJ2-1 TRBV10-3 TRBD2 CAIRGTSNEQFF TGTGCCATCAGGGGGACTAGCAATGAGCAGTTCTTC
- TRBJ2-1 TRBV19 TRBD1 CASRDRDRGYNEQFF TGTGCCAGTAGGGACCGGGACAGGGGGTACAATGAGCAGTTCTTC
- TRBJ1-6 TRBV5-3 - CARSLKDSYSPLHF TGTGCCAGAAGCTTGAAGGACAGCTATTCACCCCTCCACTTT
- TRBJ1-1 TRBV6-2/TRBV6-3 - CASSYSWGNTEAFF TGTGCCAGCAGTTACTCTTGGGGTAACACTGAAGCTTTCTTT
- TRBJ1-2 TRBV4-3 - CASSQEWGFGYTF TGCGCCAGCAGCCAAGAGTGGGGTTTTGGCTACACCTTC
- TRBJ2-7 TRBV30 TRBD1 CAWRGDRGHSSYEQYF TGTGCCTGGAGAGGGGACAGGGGGCACAGCTCCTACGAGCAGTACTTC
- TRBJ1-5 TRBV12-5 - CASVEGTTASQPQHF TGTGCTAGTGTCGAGGGGACTACCGCGAGTCAGCCCCAGCATTTT
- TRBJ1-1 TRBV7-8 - CASSGGPVRSAEAFF TGTGCCAGCAGCGGAGGCCCAGTGAGGAGCGCTGAAGCTTTCTTT
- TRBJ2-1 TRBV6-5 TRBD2 CASSYEGTSGLREQFF TGTGCCAGCAGTTACGAGGGGACTAGCGGTCTACGGGAGCAGTTCTTC
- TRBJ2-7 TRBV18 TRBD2 CASSPLSGDSYEQYF TGTGCCAGCTCACCACTGAGCGGGGATTCCTACGAGCAGTACTTC
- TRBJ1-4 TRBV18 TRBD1 CASSPSHRGGEKLFF TGTGCCAGCTCACCATCCCACAGGGGAGGGGAAAAACTGTTTTTT
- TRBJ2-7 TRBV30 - CAWLPRDYEQYF TGTGCCTGGCTCCCCCGGGACTACGAGCAGTACTTC
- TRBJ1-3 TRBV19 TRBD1 CASTDRAQGNTIYF TGTGCCAGTACGGACAGGGCTCAAGGAAACACCATATATTTT
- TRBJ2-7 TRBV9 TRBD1 CASSPRTGSNEQYF TGTGCCAGCAGCCCCCGGACAGGGAGCAACGAGCAGTACTTC
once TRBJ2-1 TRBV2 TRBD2 CASRAGLAGLNEQFF TGTGCCAGCAGGGCGGGACTAGCGGGATTAAATGAGCAGTTCTTC
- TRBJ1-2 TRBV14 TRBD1 CASSPGTDLYGYTF TGTGCCAGCAGCCCTGGGACAGATCTCTATGGCTACACCTTC
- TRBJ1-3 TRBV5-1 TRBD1 CASSPDGRGDGNTIYF TGCGCCAGCAGCCCCGACGGCAGGGGGGATGGAAACACCATATATTTT
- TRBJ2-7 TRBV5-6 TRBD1 CASRKRTGGPYEQYF TGTGCCAGCCGAAAACGGACAGGGGGCCCCTACGAGCAGTACTTC
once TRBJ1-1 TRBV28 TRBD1 CASTGTGAYTEAFF TGTGCCAGCACCGGGACAGGGGCGTACACTGAAGCTTTCTTT
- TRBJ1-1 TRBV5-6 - CASSLGQLRWAEAFF TGTGCCAGCAGCTTGGGCCAGCTAAGGTGGGCTGAAGCTTTCTTT
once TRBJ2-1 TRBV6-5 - CASSYSSHEYNEQFF TGTGCCAGCAGTTACTCGAGTCACGAATACAATGAGCAGTTCTTC
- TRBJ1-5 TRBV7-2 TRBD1 CASSSRTGGFQPQHF TGTGCCAGCAGCTCACGGACAGGGGGCTTTCAGCCCCAGCATTTT
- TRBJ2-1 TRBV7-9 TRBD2 CASSLGGGYYNEQFF TGTGCCAGCAGCTTAGGCGGGGGATACTACAATGAGCAGTTCTTC
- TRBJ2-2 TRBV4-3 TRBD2 CASSQSLAGHTGELFF TGCGCCAGCAGCCAGTCTCTAGCGGGGCACACCGGGGAGCTGTTTTTT
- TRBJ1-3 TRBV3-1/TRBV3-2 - CASSQDWGNTIYF TGTGCCAGCAGCCAAGATTGGGGAAACACCATATATTTT
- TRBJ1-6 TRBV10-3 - CAIRDSYNSPLHF TGTGCCATCAGGGACAGCTATAATTCACCCCTCCACTTT
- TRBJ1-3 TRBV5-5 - CASSPFQGNTIYF TGTGCCAGCAGCCCCTTTCAGGGAAACACCATATATTTT
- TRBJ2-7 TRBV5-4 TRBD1 CASSPGTGVGHEQYF TGTGCCAGCAGCCCAGGGACAGGGGTAGGCCACGAGCAGTACTTC
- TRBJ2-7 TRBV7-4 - CASSYPGDCYEQYF TGTGCCAGCAGCTACCCGGGTGATTGCTACGAGCAGTACTTC
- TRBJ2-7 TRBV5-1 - CASSLNFPRTPNEQYF TGCGCCAGCAGCTTGAATTTCCCCCGGACTCCTAACGAGCAGTACTTC
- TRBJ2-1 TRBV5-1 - CASSGDPGNEQFF TGCGCCAGCAGCGGGGACCCCGGCAATGAGCAGTTCTTC
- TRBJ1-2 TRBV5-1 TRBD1 CASSEGQGAYGYTF TGCGCCAGCAGCGAAGGACAGGGGGCCTATGGCTACACCTTC
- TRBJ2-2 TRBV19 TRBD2 CASTLRGREGSGELFF TGTGCCAGTACCCTACGGGGGCGGGAGGGCAGCGGGGAGCTGTTTTTT
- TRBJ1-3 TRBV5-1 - CASSLGGTTTGNTIYF TGCGCCAGCAGCTTGGGAGGGACTACGACTGGAAACACCATATATTTT
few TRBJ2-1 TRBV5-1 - CASSSQLVYNEQFF TGCGCCAGCAGCTCGCAACTAGTCTACAATGAGCAGTTCTTC